Following are 25 T cell receptor beta chains from one sample sequenced in a study of OX40 agonist ivuxolimab in advanced cancers. Measured with immunoSEQ multiplex PCR; TCRdb has only the in-frame clones, and not every one. The sample has 40,000 to 60,000 clones; 85% to 90% are singletons. Sequencing used CD4+ or CD8+ T cells sorted from blood, obtained in a trial of the OX40 agonist ivuxolimab. The origin of the receptors is an adult with an advanced solid tumor such as melanoma, head and neck, liver or kidney cancer.

The rearrangement uses TRBV5-6 and TRBJ2-7, with 9 bases lining up with TRBD1. Germline values: CDR1 SGHDT, CDR2 YYEEEE. The CDR3 totals 16 residues. J lost 3 bases, V lost 4 bases, and 11 bases had no gene match. CDR3 bases: TGTGCCAGCAGCGACCCCCCCGGGACAGGGAGCTACGAGCAGTACTTC. This translates into CASSDPPGTGSYEQYF. Looking up the rest from reference TRBV5-6 and TRBJ2-7 gives the full variable domain: DAGVTQSPTHLIKTRGQQVTLRCSPKSGHDTVSWYQQALGQGPQFIFQYYEEEERQRGNFPDRFSGHQFPNYSSELNVNALLLGDSALYLCASSDPPGTGSYEQYFGPGTRLTVT.

The chain joins TRBV6-1 to TRBJ1-1, with 9 bases matching TRBD1. Germline V gene lookup returns CDR1 MNHNS and CDR2 SASEGT. The CDR3 is 13 amino acids. After removal of 6 bases from V and 5 bases from J, the junction contained 4 bases not matched to a gene. The CDR3 bases are TGTGCCAGCAGGAACAGGGGGCTGACTGAAGCTTTCTTT. Amino acids: CASRNRGLTEAFF.

As DNA, the CDR3 is TGCAGTGCTCGGGGGGTCCAGCCCCAGCATTTT. Translated, it gives CSARGVQPQHF. The V call is TRBV20-1, the J call TRBJ1-5; tentative D call: TRBD1 (5 bases). Trimming shortened V by 5 bases and J by 7 bases, and 9 bases separated the two germline ends. CDR1 is DFQATT, CDR2 SNEGSKA, per germline (reference sequence). CDR3 length: 11 residues.

The chain combines TRBV30 with TRBJ1-4; no clear D gene. Germline loops: CDR1 GTSNPN, CDR2 SVGIG (reference sequence). V was clipped by 1 base and J by 0 bases, with 9 bases between them. This CDR3 has 15 amino acids. The CDR3 sequence: CAWSGSAATNEKLFF. In DNA form, the CDR3 reads TGTGCCTGGAGTGGCTCTGCTGCAACTAATGAAAAACTGTTTTTT.

The chain is built from TRBV5-1 and TRBJ2-5, with TRBD2 identical over 7 bases. In germline, CDR1 is SGHRS, CDR2 YFSETQ. V shed 7 bases and J 2 bases; nucleotides not matched to a gene: 5. The CDR3 totals 13 residues. CDR3: CASYRDYQETQYF. Here the CDR3 DNA reads TGCGCCAGCTACCGGGACTATCAAGAGACCCAGTACTTC.

The chain employs TRBV21-1 and TRBJ2-5; TRBD2 is taken as the D call from the table, unchecked against the DNA. TRBV21-1 is a documented pseudogene. The CDR3 totals 14 residues. The chain's CDR3 is CASSPRDSRETQYF. DNA of the CDR3: TGTGCCAGCAGCCCGAGGGACTCGAGGGAGACCCAGTACTTC.

V is TRBV9 and J is TRBJ2-2; a possible D gene is TRBD2 (6 bases). The V gene's germline CDR1 is SGDLS and CDR2 YYNGEE. The CDR3 extends over 14 amino acids. V was pared by 0 bases and J by 6 bases, with 9 bases between. CDR3 sequence reads: CASSVEEGSGELFF. Written as DNA, the CDR3 is TGTGCCAGCAGCGTAGAGGAGGGGTCCGGGGAGCTGTTTTTT.

The genes are TRBV9 and TRBJ2-3; D unresolved. The CDR3 is 17 residues long. The V and J ends lost 3 bases and 6 bases respectively, with 23 bases between them. Germline-derived CDR1 and CDR2 are SGDLS and YYNGEE. CDR3 loop: CASSAYSVLGLRDTQYF. As DNA, the CDR3 is TGTGCCAGCAGCGCATACTCGGTACTTGGCCTTAGGGATACGCAGTATTTT.

The rearrangement joins TRBV5-5 to TRBJ1-5, with 7 bases aligning to TRBD1. The CDR3 is made up of 14 amino acids. Trimming took 4 bases from V and 1 from J; bases not matched to a gene: 2. From germline, CDR1 is SGHKS and CDR2 YYEKEE (reference sequence). The CDR3 is CASSPGQSNQPQHF. The CDR3 nucleotides are TGTGCCAGCAGCCCGGGACAGAGCAATCAGCCCCAGCATTTT. The full variable domain, rest sourced from reference TRBV5-5 and TRBJ1-5, is DAGVTQSPTHLIKTRGQQVTLRCSPISGHKSVSWYQQVLGQGPQFIFQYYEKEERGRGNFPDRFSARQFPNYSSELNVNALLLGDSALYLCASSPGQSNQPQHFGDGTRLSIL.

The rearrangement joins TRBV6-1 to TRBJ2-7, with unresolved D. Trimming stripped 6 bases from V and 1 base from J, with 7 bases between. The CDR3 runs 12 residues. Germline V lookup: CDR1 MNHNS, CDR2 SASEGT. CDR3 region: CASSVGSYEQYF. The CDR3 nucleotides are TGTGCCAGCAGCGTAGGGTCCTACGAGCAGTACTTC.

The genes are TRBV5-4 and TRBJ2-2, with 7 bases lining up with TRBD2. Germline values: CDR1 SGHNT, CDR2 YYREEE (reference sequence). V was pared by 4 bases and J by 7 bases, with 13 bases of the junction left unmatched. The CDR3 runs 16 residues. The CDR3: CASSPIGQRGGGELFF. The CDR3 DNA follows: TGTGCCAGCAGCCCCATCGGTCAGCGGGGTGGCGGGGAGCTGTTTTTT.

The rearrangement joins TRBV28 to TRBJ1-2; TRBD1 matches at 10 bases. CDR3 length: 16 amino acids. Germline CDR1 reads MDHEN; CDR2 reads SYDVKM. Trimming took 5 bases from V and 2 from J; bases not matched to a gene: 8. The CDR3 here is CASSVAGTGENYGYTF. CDR3 nucleotides: TGTGCCAGCAGTGTAGCCGGGACAGGGGAGAACTATGGCTACACCTTC.

This chain uses TRBV23-1 with TRBJ1-3, with no clear D. Being an ORF, TRBV23-1 has a function that is uncertain. This CDR3 comprises 18 residues. V gave up 6 bases and J gave up 0 bases, with 21 bases separating them. The CDR3 is CASSPIERRFLSGNTIYF. The DNA of the CDR3 is TGCGCCAGCAGCCCAATCGAGAGACGGTTCCTCTCTGGAAACACCATATATTTT.

The chain uses TRBV28 and TRBJ1-6; no clear D. V was cut by 3 bases and J by 9 bases, with 3 bases left in between. The germline gives CDR1 MDHEN, CDR2 SYDVKM. This CDR3 region has 11 residues. The CDR3 DNA follows: TGTGCCAGCAGTTTGGGTTCACCCCTCCACTTT. Residues: CASSLGSPLHF.

This clone was counted a few times. The chain recombines TRBV7-9 with TRBJ2-3, with a tentative D call TRBD1 (7 bases). The V gene lost 5 bases and the J gene lost 0 bases, with 12 bases spanning the gap. Germline V lookup: CDR1 SEHNR, CDR2 FQNEAQ (reference sequence). The CDR3 loop spans 15 amino acids. The DNA for the CDR3 is TGTGCCAGCAGCCTGACAGGGACTAGCACAGATACGCAGTATTTT. This gives the protein CASSLTGTSTDTQYF. Combining the CDR3 with reference TRBV7-9 and TRBJ2-3 gives the whole variable domain DTGVSQNPRHKITKRGQNVTFRCDPISEHNRLYWYRQTLGQGPEFLTYFQNEAQLEKSRLLSDRFSAERPKGSFSTLEIQRTEQGDSAMYLCASSLTGTSTDTQYFGPGTRLTVL.

This clone was seen just once. This chain uses TRBV5-4 with TRBJ1-6; the match to TRBD1 covers 7 bases. The length of the CDR3 is 14 residues. CDR1 and CDR2 (germline): SGHNT, YYREEE (reference sequence). The ends lost 4 bases at V and 7 bases at J; junction bases unmatched: 5. CDR3 nucleotides: TGTGCCAGCAGCGCTCCGGGACAGAATTCACCCCTCCACTTT. Its translation: CASSAPGQNSPLHF.

The V call is TRBV5-8, the J call TRBJ2-6; possibly TRBD1 for D (6 bases). CDR3 length equals 15 residues. CDR1 is SGHTS and CDR2 is YDEGEE in the germline V gene. Trimming removed 3 bases at V and 2 bases at J, with 9 bases between. The CDR3 reads CASSSTGTGANVLTF. The DNA of the CDR3 is TGTGCCAGCAGCTCCACAGGGACTGGGGCCAACGTCCTGACTTTC.

The chain recombines TRBV18 with TRBJ2-1; D perhaps matches TRBD2 (6 bases). The V gene's germline CDR1 is KGHSH and CDR2 LQKENI. The CDR3 spans 18 residues. Trimming shortened V by 3 bases and J by 10 bases, and 28 bases separated the two germline ends. CDR3 protein: CASSPSRLGGVEVGEQFF. CDR3 nucleotides: TGTGCCAGCTCACCGTCAAGACTAGGAGGGGTCGAGGTTGGAGAGCAGTTCTTC.

This clone was observed a single time. The CDR3, as DNA: TGTGCCAGTAGTAGGGATTTGGTGAACACTGAAGCTTTCTTT. This codes for CASSRDLVNTEAFF. The chain has TRBV19 and TRBJ1-1; unclear D gene. Germline V gene lookup returns CDR1 LNHDA and CDR2 SQIVND (reference sequence). Trimming removed 4 bases at V and 0 bases at J, with 9 bases between. CDR3 length: 14 residues.

The genes are TRBV11-3 and TRBJ2-3; D ambiguous. The germline gives CDR1 SGHNT, CDR2 YENEEA. V was clipped by 5 bases and J by 4 bases, with 7 bases between them. The CDR3 length is 12 residues. CDR3 coding DNA: TGTGCCAGCAGCCGAGATTCAGATACGCAGTATTTT. This encodes CASSRDSDTQYF.

The chain recombines TRBV27 with TRBJ2-7; no clear D. V shed 6 bases and J shed 0 bases, with 12 bases lying between them. Germline CDR1 and CDR2: MNHEY and SMNVEV (reference sequence). The CDR3 sequence is 14 residues long. CDR3 residues: CASRPYGSSYEQYF. CDR3 sequence (DNA): TGTGCCAGCAGGCCTTATGGTAGCTCCTACGAGCAGTACTTC.

This clone was found a few times. The chain employs TRBV7-3 and TRBJ1-1, with unresolved D. Germline values: CDR1 SGHTA, CDR2 FQGTGA. This CDR3 comprises 13 residues. The V end was cut by 0 bases, the J end by 1 base, with 3 bases between. CDR3 in DNA: TGTGCCAGCAGCTTAACATGGAACACTGAAGCTTTCTTT. It codes for CASSLTWNTEAFF.

The gene calls are TRBV7-3 and TRBJ2-1; the match to TRBD2 covers 7 bases. Germline trimming cut 2 bases from V and 8 bases from J; bases unmatched to any gene: 3. The CDR3 runs 13 residues. From germline, CDR1 is SGHTA and CDR2 FQGTGA. In DNA, the CDR3 is TGTGCCAGCAGCTTAGGTCGGGAGGATGAGCAGTTCTTC. This codes for CASSLGREDEQFF.

The chain employs TRBV18 and TRBJ2-7; D remains unclear. The CDR3 runs 12 residues. Trimming pared 7 bases from V and 6 bases from J, leaving 13 bases between. The germline V gene has CDR1 KGHSH and CDR2 LQKENI. In DNA form, the CDR3 reads TGTGCCAGCTTCCACTCCCCCCCCGAGCAGTACTTC. This translates into CASFHSPPEQYF.

V and J are TRBV7-2 and TRBJ1-1; D is perhaps TRBD1 (5 bases). Germline V gives CDR1 SGHTA, CDR2 FQGNSA. The CDR3 consists of 14 residues. V was clipped by 5 bases and J by 7 bases, with 17 bases between them. The CDR3 spells CASSQGTKGLEAFF. As DNA, the CDR3 is TGTGCCAGCAGCCAAGGGACCAAGGGACTTGAAGCTTTCTTT.